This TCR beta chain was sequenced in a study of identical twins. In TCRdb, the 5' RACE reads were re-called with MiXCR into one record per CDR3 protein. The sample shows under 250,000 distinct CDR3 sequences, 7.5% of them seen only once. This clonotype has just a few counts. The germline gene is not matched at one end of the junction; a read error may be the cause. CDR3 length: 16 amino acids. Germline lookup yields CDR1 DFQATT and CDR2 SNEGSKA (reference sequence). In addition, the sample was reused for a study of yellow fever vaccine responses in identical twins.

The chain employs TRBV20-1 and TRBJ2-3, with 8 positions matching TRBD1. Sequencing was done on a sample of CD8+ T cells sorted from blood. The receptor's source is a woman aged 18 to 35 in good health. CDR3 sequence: CCAKPEDRDSTDTQYF. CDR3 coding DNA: TGCTGTGCTAAACCGGAGGACAGGGATAGCACAGATACGCAGTATTTT.